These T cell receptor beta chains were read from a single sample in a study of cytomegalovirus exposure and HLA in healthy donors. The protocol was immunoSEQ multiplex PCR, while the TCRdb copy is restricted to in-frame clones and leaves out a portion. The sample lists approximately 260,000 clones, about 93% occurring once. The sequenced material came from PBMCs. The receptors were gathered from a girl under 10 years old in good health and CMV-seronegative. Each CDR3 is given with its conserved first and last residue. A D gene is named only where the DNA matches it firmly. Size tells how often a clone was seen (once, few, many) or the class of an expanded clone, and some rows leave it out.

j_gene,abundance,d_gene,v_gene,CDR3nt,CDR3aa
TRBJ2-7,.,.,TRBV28,TGTGCCAGCAAGGGGCTTACCTACGAGCAGTACTTC,CASKGLTYEQYF
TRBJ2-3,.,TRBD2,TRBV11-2,TGTGCCAGCAGCTTAGAGTACGGGGGGGGGACAGATACGCAGTATTTT,CASSLEYGGGTDTQYF
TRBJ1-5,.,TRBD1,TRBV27,TGTGCCAGCAGTTCACAGGGGGTGAAGCATTTT,CASSSQGVKHF
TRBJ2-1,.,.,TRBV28,TGTGCCAGCCAGGGTGGGCGAAACTACAATGAGCAGTTCTTC,CASQGGRNYNEQFF
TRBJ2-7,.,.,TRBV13,TGTGCCAGCAGCTCCAGACAATTCGAAGGCGAGCAGTACTTC,CASSSRQFEGEQYF
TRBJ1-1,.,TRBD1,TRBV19,TGTGCCAGTAGTATAAACAGGGGCATGAACACTGAAGCTTTCTTT,CASSINRGMNTEAFF
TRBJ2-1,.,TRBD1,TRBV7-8,TGTGCCAGCCGGTGGTCCGGGACAGGGGGCAATGAGCAGTTCTTC,CASRWSGTGGNEQFF
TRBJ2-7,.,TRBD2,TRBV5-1,TGCGCCAGCAGGGGAGGACTAGCGGGGGACTACGAGCAGTACTTC,CASRGGLAGDYEQYF
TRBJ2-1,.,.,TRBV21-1,TGTGCCAGTGGGGCCAAGTCCAATGAGCAGTTCTTC,CASGAKSNEQFF
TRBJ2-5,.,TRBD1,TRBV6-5,TGTGCCAGCAGACCGGGACAGGGGGCCCGGGAGACCCAGTACTTC,CASRPGQGARETQYF
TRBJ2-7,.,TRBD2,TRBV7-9,TGTGCCAGCAGCTTAGAGGGCCAGCGGGGGACTGGTTACGAGCAGTACTTC,CASSLEGQRGTGYEQYF
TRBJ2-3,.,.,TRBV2,TGTGCCAGCAGTCGGGACATCACAGATACGCAGTATTTT,CASSRDITDTQYF
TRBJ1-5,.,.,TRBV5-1,TGCGCCAGCAGCTTGGGGCAGGCGATATCGGAGCCCCAGCATTTT,CASSLGQAISEPQHF
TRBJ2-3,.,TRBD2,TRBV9,TGTGCCAGCAGCGTAGAACCTTCCGGGGGGAGCACAGATACGCAGTATTTT,CASSVEPSGGSTDTQYF
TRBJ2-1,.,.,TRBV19,TGTGCCAGTAGTATAGTGGGTGGGAGCTCCTACAATGAGCAGTTCTTC,CASSIVGGSSYNEQFF
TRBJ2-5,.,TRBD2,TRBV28,TGTGCCAGCAGTTTGATCACTAGCGGGTCCCCGCTCCTACAAGAGACCCAGTACTTC,CASSLITSGSPLLQETQYF
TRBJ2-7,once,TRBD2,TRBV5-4,TGTGCCAGCAGCTTGGGTGGGCTACTAGCGGGAGGCGTCTACGAGCAGTACTTC,CASSLGGLLAGGVYEQYF
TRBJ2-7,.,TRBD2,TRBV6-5,TGTGCCAGCAGCTCAGGACTAGCGGGAACCTACGAGCAGTACTTC,CASSSGLAGTYEQYF
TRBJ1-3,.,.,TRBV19,TGTGCCAGTAGTATAGGCGGCTCTGGAAACACCATATATTTT,CASSIGGSGNTIYF
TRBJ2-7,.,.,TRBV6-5,TGTGCCAGCAGTTACAACACGAGGGAAAGCGAGCAGTACTTC,CASSYNTRESEQYF
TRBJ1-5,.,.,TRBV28,TGTGCCAGCAGTTTCGACAGGACTAGCAATCAGCCCCAGCATTTT,CASSFDRTSNQPQHF
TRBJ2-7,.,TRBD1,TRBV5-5,TGTGCCAGCAGCTTGGCCAGGGGACAGCTTTACGAGCAGTACTTC,CASSLARGQLYEQYF
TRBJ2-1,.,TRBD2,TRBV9,TGTGCCAGCAGCGGGCCGGCGGGAGGGGATTTTGAGCAGTTCTTC,CASSGPAGGDFEQFF
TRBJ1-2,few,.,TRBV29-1,TGCAGCGTTGAAGTGGGGCACGGCTACACCTTC,CSVEVGHGYTF
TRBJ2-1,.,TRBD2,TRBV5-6,TGTGCCAGCAGCTTCGGTAGCGGGGGCTTAAGCTCCTACAATGAGCAGTTCTTC,CASSFGSGGLSSYNEQFF
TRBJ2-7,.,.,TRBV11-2,TGTGCCAGCAGCTCCCCATCCTACGAGCAGTACTTC,CASSSPSYEQYF
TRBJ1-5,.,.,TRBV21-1,TGTGCCAGCACCCTAGTTTGGACAGGCGCCTTCAGCAATCAGCCCCAGCATTTT,CASTLVWTGAFSNQPQHF
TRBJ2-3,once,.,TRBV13,TGTGCCAGTAGACTAGTCCCCGGGGATACGCAGTATTTT,CASRLVPGDTQYF
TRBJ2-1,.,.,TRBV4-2,TGTGCCAGCAGCCAAGAAGGCATAACCGGGAATGAGCAGTTCTTC,CASSQEGITGNEQFF
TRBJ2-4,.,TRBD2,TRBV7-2,TGTGCCAGCAGCTTCCACCAGCCGGGACTAGCGGGAAACATTCAGTACTTC,CASSFHQPGLAGNIQYF
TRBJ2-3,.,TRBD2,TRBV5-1,TGCGCCAGCAGCTTGGGGGCTAGCGGGGGCCCAGATACGCAGTATTTT,CASSLGASGGPDTQYF
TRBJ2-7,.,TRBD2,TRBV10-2,TGCGCCAGCAGGTCGCCTAGCGGCAGCTACGAGCAGTACTTC,CASRSPSGSYEQYF
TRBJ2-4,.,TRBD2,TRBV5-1,TGCGCCAGCAGCTTGGTCGACGGGGGGGCCAAAAACATTCAGTACTTC,CASSLVDGGAKNIQYF
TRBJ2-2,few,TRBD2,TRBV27,TGTGCCAGCAGCTACGCGGGGGGGCTAGCGGGCCGAGCGAACACCGGGGAGCTGTTTTTT,CASSYAGGLAGRANTGELFF
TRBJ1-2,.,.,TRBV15,TGTGCCACCAGCAGAGTAAGCTCCGGCTACACCTTC,CATSRVSSGYTF
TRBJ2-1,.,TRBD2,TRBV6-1,TGTGCCAGCAGAGATACTAGCGGGGCCTACAATGAGCAGTTCTTC,CASRDTSGAYNEQFF
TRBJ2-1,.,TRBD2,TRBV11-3,TGTGCCAGCAGCACGGGACTAGCGGGAGGGTCCTACAATGAGCAGTTCTTC,CASSTGLAGGSYNEQFF
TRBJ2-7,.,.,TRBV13,TGTGCCAGCAGATCCAGGCGGGGCGAGCAGTACTTC,CASRSRRGEQYF
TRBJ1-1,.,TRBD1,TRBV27,TGTGCCAGCGGCCTAACAGGGGGACGATCCTGGAACACTGAAGCTTTCTTT,CASGLTGGRSWNTEAFF
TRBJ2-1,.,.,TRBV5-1,TGCGCCAGCAGCTTGGGTTTCCAGCGAGCTACTCGGGACAATGAGCAGTTCTTC,CASSLGFQRATRDNEQFF
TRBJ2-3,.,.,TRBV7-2,TGTGCCAGCAGCTCGGAGAGCACAGATACGCAGTATTTT,CASSSESTDTQYF
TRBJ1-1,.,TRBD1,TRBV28,TGTGCCAGCAGTGTTTTGCCCGGGACAGGAATGTCAGAAGCTTTCTTT,CASSVLPGTGMSEAFF
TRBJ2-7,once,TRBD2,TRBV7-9,TGTGCCAGCAGCTTCCCTAGCGGGGGGACATCCTACGAGCAGTACTTC,CASSFPSGGTSYEQYF